The present TCR beta chain was sequenced within a study of T cells in localized non-small cell lung cancer (TCRdb year 2020). About the investigation overall: The study examined T cell repertoires in hundreds of patients with early-stage NSCLC and compared tumors with uninvolved tumor-adjacent lungs. The cohort consisted of 200 to 250 treatment-naive NSCLC patients whose localized lung tumors had been resected. Of the NSCLC patients, 129 were male and approximately 100 were female, and the mean age was about 69 years.

The immunoSEQ Assay was used to sequence TCR beta CDR3 regions from DNA. Turning to the authors' computational methods: To compute T cell density, TCR beta template counts were normalized to usable DNA, which was estimated by amplifying housekeeping genes. Using the preseqR package, richness was estimated by extrapolating to 120,000 templates for tissue samples and 400,000 templates for PBMC samples. Clonality was defined by subtracting Pielou's evenness from one. To identify tissue-enriched TCRs, differential abundance testing was run on productive amino-acid clonotypes with a minimum total count of 5 and an alpha of 0.1. Repertoire overlap between compartments was quantified with the Jaccard Index and Morisita Overlap Index. GLIPH grouped TCR beta CDR3s together with public tetramer-defined viral CDR3s, and a viral motif had to include at least three viral sequences and also show V-gene enrichment. TCRdb mirrors the immuneACCESS table, restricted to in-frame sequences. Some clones are absent from its copies; in checked studies, under half trace to an unresolved V gene, and the reason for the others is unknown. V and J calls and clone size are copied from that table; D and trimming were computed from the DNA. Present in this sample are tens of thousands of clones, around four fifths of which were seen just once. 35% to 40% of the sample is in the top ten clones.

A word on this clone: Its antigen specificity is not known. No much larger clone exists at a distance of one base, and base qualities are not known.

CDR1 and CDR2 are drawn from the germline V gene (reference sequence): LNHDA, SQIVND. The CDR3 contains 15 residues, cysteine and phenylalanine counted. Here the CDR3 DNA is all that survives: 45 bases in frame from base 1. V is clipped by 3 bases and J by 3 bases, and the sequence between their germline boundaries is 15 bases long. Study-wide conclusions, independent of this receptor: Longer overall survival was associated with higher T cell density in blood, whereas shorter survival was associated with higher clonality in adjacent lung. A median of roughly 56 of the top 100 tumor clones were detected in paired uninvolved adjacent lung, and about 29 of these tumor clones were also found among the top 100 clones of the paired uninvolved adjacent lung. Because the study design was exploratory, TCR variables were selected using unadjusted p-values without false-discovery rate correction. Multi-region tumor sequencing was not performed, so intratumor heterogeneity could not be excluded. Uninvolved tumor-adjacent lung showed the highest T cell clonality, higher than tumor, which suggests more focused antigenic responses in the adjacent lung.

At diagnosis, tumor, uninvolved tumor-adjacent lung and peripheral blood were collected and then preserved as a mix of FFPE and fresh-frozen material. For TCR repertoire profiling, blood samples were analyzed as peripheral blood mononuclear cells. The receptor chain draws on TRBV19 and TRBJ2-7; TRBD1 might be the D gene, on 7 matching bases. This receptor was identified in a male donor aged 60 or over with stage II squamous cell lung carcinoma. This sample comprised peripheral blood, obtained before any cancer treatment. The nucleotide sequence reads as follows: TGTGCCAGTAGTATTCTGGCAGGGGGGTTCTACGAGCAGTACTTC. This is translated as CASSILAGGFYEQYF.